A single sample is the source of the 19 T cell receptor beta chains below, sequenced in a study of T cell repertoires in cytomegalovirus infection (dated by TCRdb to between 2018 and 2020). Taken with the paper, the label for treatment or condition translates to: in vitro stimulation with specific CMV peptide epitopes to enrich CMV-specific T cells. Their recognized antigens are unknown. Sequencing instrument: Illumina HiSeq 1500. TCRdb cleaned the public reads at Q25 with fastp, built clones with MiXCR and kept in-frame beta chains. CDR3 protein sequences are deduplicated, and each keeps its most common genes and DNA. This sample holds some 24,000 distinct CDR3 sequences; 20% to 25% were observed only once. 91% of the sample lies in the top ten. The sample in question was CD8+ T cells from cultured PBMCs, obtained from culture after CMV antigen stimulation. Receptors originate from a human donor in good health (CMV status not recorded). Some clones in this sample may be carry-over from other donors' samples.

This clonotype has more than one count but fewer than ten. The chain employs TRBV7-6 and TRBJ2-7; tentatively, D is TRBD1 (5 bases). The CDR3 sequence is 13 residues long. The V gene's germline CDR1 is SGHVS and CDR2 FNYEAQ. Trimming removed 4 bases at V and 7 bases at J, with 14 bases between. The CDR3, as DNA: TGTGCCAGCAGCTCCGACAGCGCACGAGAGCAGTACTTC. As protein: CASSSDSAREQYF.

In its sample, this clonotype was seen a few times. This chain joins TRBV27 and TRBJ1-5; D gene uncertain. Per germline, CDR1 MNHEY and CDR2 SMNVEV (reference sequence). The CDR3 is 12 residues long. With 3 bases removed from V and 6 bases from J, the gap between germline ends came to 6 bases. In DNA, the CDR3 is TGTGCCAGCAGTTTCTTAGGTCAGCCCCAGCATTTT. As protein: CASSFLGQPQHF.

This clonotype was counted only a few times. J is TRBJ1-3 and V is TRBV11-2; TRBD1 might be the D (6 bases). The ends were cut back, 5 bases at V and 2 bases at J, with 10 bases in the middle. From germline, CDR1 is SGHAT and CDR2 FQNNGV. This CDR3 region has 14 residues. CDR3 sequence (DNA): TGTGCCAGCAGCAACACAGGGACTGGAAACACCATATATTTT. It specifies CASSNTGTGNTIYF. The full variable domain, its missing parts supplied by reference TRBV11-2 and TRBJ1-3, is EAGVAQSPRYKIIEKRQSVAFWCNPISGHATLYWYQQILGQGPKLLIQFQNNGVVDDSQLPKDRFSAERLKGVDSTLKIQPAKLEDSAVYLCASSNTGTGNTIYFGEGSWLTVV.

V is TRBV3-1 and J is TRBJ1-6; D gene ambiguous. CDR1 is LGHDT and CDR2 is YNNKEL in the germline V gene (reference sequence). Trimming took off 2 bases at V and 7 bases at J, with 6 bases between the two ends. The length of the CDR3 is 13 residues. The DNA of the CDR3 is TGTGCCAGCAGCCAACGAACCAATTCACCCCTCCACTTT. It codes for CASSQRTNSPLHF.

This clonotype was detected ten times or more. This chain uses TRBV7-2 with TRBJ1-2; D not certain. Per germline, CDR1 SGHTA and CDR2 FQGNSA. The V end was cut by 5 bases, the J end by 1 base, with 5 bases between. CDR3 length equals 12 residues. Written as DNA, the CDR3 is TGTGCCAGCAGCCCCGGTAACTATGGCTACACCTTC. Translation gives CASSPGNYGYTF.

This clonotype has a count of ten or more. The chain recombines TRBV7-8 with TRBJ2-7; 8 bases are a match to TRBD2. CDR3 size: 16 residues. CDR1 is SGHVS and CDR2 is FQNEAQ in the germline V gene. V shed 4 bases, J shed 2 bases, and the junction held 10 bases outside the gene matches. The CDR3 sequence is CASSSRGRGAPYEQYF. The CDR3 DNA reads as TGTGCCAGCAGCTCCCGTGGGCGGGGGGCCCCCTACGAGCAGTACTTC. Based on the CDR3 plus reference TRBV7-8 and TRBJ2-7, the full variable domain is GAGVSQSPRYKVAKRGQDVALRCDPISGHVSLFWYQQALGQGPEFLTYFQNEAQLDKSGLPSDRFFAERPEGSVSTLKIQRTQQEDSAVYLCASSSRGRGAPYEQYFGPGTRLTVT.

In this sample, this clonotype turned up a few times. J is TRBJ2-1 and V is TRBV5-6, with TRBD2 matching over 13 bases. Trimming took 4 bases from V and 4 from J; bases not matched to a gene: 5. CDR1 is SGHDT, CDR2 YYEEEE, per germline. The CDR3 loop spans 16 amino acids. The CDR3 reads CASSRLTSGGYNEQFF. The DNA of the CDR3 is TGTGCCAGCAGCCGCCTGACTAGCGGGGGGTACAATGAGCAGTTCTTC.

This clonotype was counted between two and nine times. This chain links TRBV7-9 with TRBJ1-4; perhaps TRBD1 as D (6 bases). CDR3 size: 11 residues. Per germline, CDR1 SEHNR and CDR2 FQNEAQ (reference sequence). Trimming removed 8 bases from V and 8 bases from J, with 9 bases in between. The CDR3: CASGGPEKLFF. CDR3 bases: TGTGCCAGCGGGGGCCCCGAAAAACTGTTTTTT.

This clonotype was picked up a small number of times. The chain links TRBV20-1 to TRBJ2-5, with 10 bases that match TRBD2. Trimming took 1 base from V and 2 from J; bases not matched to a gene: 7. Germline V gives CDR1 DFQATT, CDR2 SNEGSKA (reference sequence). The CDR3 is made up of 16 amino acids. The CDR3 region is CSARVASGSLQETQYF. The CDR3 DNA reads as TGCAGTGCTAGAGTCGCTAGCGGGAGCCTACAAGAGACCCAGTACTTC.

This clonotype has a count of ten or more. This chain connects TRBV29-1 to TRBJ1-2; D might be TRBD1 (5 bases). CDR3 length equals 12 residues. The ends were cut back, 3 bases at V and 2 bases at J, with 7 bases in the middle. Germline V lookup: CDR1 SQVTM, CDR2 ANQGSEA. This CDR3 reads CSVDRGNYGYTF. The CDR3 DNA is TGCAGCGTTGACCGGGGGAACTATGGCTACACCTTC. The whole variable domain, filled in from reference TRBV29-1 and TRBJ1-2, reads SAVISQKPSRDICQRGTSLTIQCQVDSQVTMMFWYRQQPGQSLTLIATANQGSEATYESGFVIDKFPISRPNLTFSTLTVSNMSPEDSSIYLCSVDRGNYGYTFGSGTRLTVV.

This chain links TRBV20-1 with TRBJ1-5; maybe TRBD1 (5 bases). V was trimmed by 0 bases and J by 1 base, leaving 13 bases between them. The CDR3 totals 16 residues. Per germline, CDR1 DFQATT and CDR2 SNEGSKA (reference sequence). CDR3 nucleotide sequence: TGCAGTGCTAGAGATTGGGCCGAGGGGAGCAATCAGCCCCAGCATTTT. Protein: CSARDWAEGSNQPQHF.

The V and J genes are TRBV20-1 and TRBJ1-1; D is unclear. Germline CDR1 is DFQATT and CDR2 is SNEGSKA (reference sequence). V was clipped by 6 bases and J by 0 bases, with 8 bases between them. There are 12 residues in the CDR3. In DNA, the CDR3 is TGCAGTGCCTGGGAGATGAACACTGAAGCTTTCTTT. It specifies CSAWEMNTEAFF.

This clonotype has more than one count but fewer than ten. The rearrangement joins TRBV24-1 to TRBJ2-3; D gene uncertain. Per germline, CDR1 KGHDR and CDR2 SFDVKD. The CDR3 loop spans 16 amino acids. Trimming stripped 3 bases from V and 4 bases from J, with 16 bases between. The CDR3 loop is CATSDPRAPGPDTQYF. CDR3 nucleotide sequence: TGTGCCACCAGTGATCCTCGGGCCCCAGGACCAGATACGCAGTATTTT.

This clonotype was recorded at least ten times. V and J are TRBV19 and TRBJ2-1; D gene uncertain. Trimming took 3 bases from V and 12 from J, leaving 27 bases between them. CDR3 length: 17 amino acids. CDR1 and CDR2 (germline): LNHDA, SQIVND (reference sequence). The CDR3 nucleotides read TGTGCCAGTAGTATCGTGGGTGTAGACGGCCCCTGGTACGTGCAGTTCTTC. Translated: CASSIVGVDGPWYVQFF.

This clonotype showed up just a few times. V usage is TRBV19 and J usage is TRBJ1-5; 10 bases are a match to TRBD1. CDR3 length equals 15 residues. CDR1 is LNHDA and CDR2 is SQIVND in the germline V gene (reference sequence). The trim removed 3 bases at V and 2 bases at J, leaving 1 base unmatched. The CDR3 DNA reads TGTGCCAGTAGTATCGGGACAGGGGGCAATCAGCCCCAGCATTTT. The encoded protein is CASSIGTGGNQPQHF.

This clonotype was picked up a small number of times. This rearrangement joins TRBV12-3 or TRBV12-4 to TRBJ2-3; D not certain. Deletions cut 6 bases from V and 3 bases from J, with 13 bases between. The CDR3 extends over 14 amino acids. The CDR3 DNA reads TGTGCCAGCAGCCCTTCCTTCCGGACAGATACGCAGTATTTT. Translation: CASSPSFRTDTQYF.

The CDR3 loop reads CATSRQGGTDTQYF. DNA of the CDR3: TGTGCCACCAGCAGACAGGGTGGCACAGATACGCAGTATTTT. The chain couples TRBV15 to TRBJ2-3; D might be TRBD1 (5 bases). This CDR3 is 14 amino acids long. The V gene lost 2 bases and the J gene lost 1 base, with 7 bases spanning the gap. Germline V gene lookup returns CDR1 LNHNV and CDR2 YYDKDF (reference sequence).

In its sample, this clonotype was seen once. This chain joins TRBV6-8 and TRBJ1-2, with a tentative D call TRBD1 (6 bases). The CDR3 contains 12 residues. Germline V lookup: CDR1 MNHGY, CDR2 SAAAGT. V was pared by 6 bases and J by 8 bases, with 13 bases between. As DNA, the CDR3 is TGTGCCAGCAGGACACAGGGCCAAGGCTACACCTTC. Translation gives CASRTQGQGYTF.

This clonotype was recorded at least ten times. V usage is TRBV27 and J usage is TRBJ2-3; weak D call: TRBD2 (6 bases). The V gene's germline CDR1 is MNHEY and CDR2 SMNVEV (reference sequence). Trimming stripped 3 bases from V and 2 bases from J, with 18 bases between. This CDR3 is 17 amino acids long. The CDR3 sequence: CASSLGSVASDTDTQYF. The CDR3 coding sequence is TGTGCCAGCAGTTTGGGTTCGGTGGCTAGCGACACAGATACGCAGTATTTT.